These 6 T cell receptor beta chains were all obtained from the same sample, sequenced in a study. Tregs were sorted as CD4+CD25+CD127-/low cells. TCRdb reprocessed the 5' RACE reads with MiXCR, giving one entry per CDR3 protein. The sample has approximately 40,000 distinct CDR3 sequences, roughly a fifth seen once; the top ten hold less than 5%. The sequencing input was Tregs sorted from blood. These receptors were collected from a female donor with breast cancer.

This clonotype came up many times. The rearrangement joins TRBV5-1 to TRBJ2-2; 8 nucleotides match TRBD1. The ends lost 4 bases at V and 1 base at J; junction bases unmatched: 6. Germline V lookup: CDR1 SGHRS, CDR2 YFSETQ. This CDR3 is 16 amino acids long. CDR3 residues: CASSPQGTGNTGELFF. The CDR3 coding sequence is TGCGCCAGCAGCCCACAGGGGACAGGGAACACCGGGGAGCTGTTTTTT. Full variable domain (rest looked up from reference TRBV5-1 and TRBJ2-2): KAGVTQTPRYLIKTRGQQVTLSCSPISGHRSVSWYQQTPGQGLQFLFEYFSETQRNKGNFPGRFSGRQFSNSRSEMNVSTLELGDSALYLCASSPQGTGNTGELFFGEGSRLTVL.

The DNA of the CDR3 is TGTGCCAGCAGCTTAGGACTAGCGGGCAGCTACAATGAGCAGTTCTTC. Translation gives CASSLGLAGSYNEQFF. V and J are TRBV7-9 and TRBJ2-1; TRBD2 agrees at 10 bases. The V gene's germline CDR1 is SEHNR and CDR2 FQNEAQ (reference sequence). The CDR3 is 16 residues long. J was trimmed by 3 bases and V by 1 base; bases with no gene match: 3.

The gene calls are TRBV12-3 or TRBV12-4 and TRBJ2-2, with D maybe TRBD2 (7 bases). The CDR3 totals 18 residues. V gave up 5 bases and J gave up 5 bases, with 24 bases separating them. CDR3 sequence reads: CASSLLGGADPRTGELFF. The CDR3 DNA is TGTGCCAGCAGTCTCCTTGGGGGGGCGGACCCGAGGACCGGGGAGCTGTTTTTT.

In this sample, this clonotype turned up a few times. The rearrangement uses TRBV5-5 and TRBJ2-1; TRBD1 aligns across 9 bases. The V segment lost 4 bases and the J segment 10 bases; nucleotides outside the gene matches: 3. The CDR3 spans 12 residues. Germline CDR1 is SGHKS and CDR2 is YYEKEE (reference sequence). In DNA form, the CDR3 reads TGTGCCAGCAGCATAGACAGGGGGGAGCAGTTCTTC. This translates into CASSIDRGEQFF.

J is TRBJ2-7 and V is TRBV6-5; 9 bases map to TRBD2. The CDR3 loop spans 15 amino acids. The trim removed 6 bases at V and 2 bases at J, leaving 8 bases unmatched. Germline CDR1 is MNHEY and CDR2 is SVGAGI. The CDR3 loop reads CASSRQAGGAYEQYF. CDR3 bases: TGTGCCAGCAGCCGACAGGCGGGAGGGGCCTACGAGCAGTACTTC.

This chain uses TRBV7-9 with TRBJ2-1; D is perhaps TRBD2 (6 bases). The CDR3 is 17 residues long. The ends were cut back, 2 bases at V and 1 base at J, with 15 bases in the middle. Per germline, CDR1 SEHNR and CDR2 FQNEAQ (reference sequence). CDR3 region: CASSLPRLALSYNEQFF. CDR3 bases: TGTGCCAGCAGCTTACCCAGGCTAGCGTTATCCTACAATGAGCAGTTCTTC.